Presented here are 3 T cell receptor beta chains from one specimen sequenced in a study of blood T cell repertoires in COVID-19 (dated by TCRdb to the early 2020s). Library creation used the immunoSEQ multiplex PCR assay. Not all clones reach the TCRdb copy of this immuneACCESS table, which keeps in-frame sequences only. Checked studies attribute under half of the gap to unresolved V genes and leave the rest unexplained. The sample includes hundreds of thousands of clones, with roughly 80% observed a single time. The leading ten clones occupy more than 4.5% of the sample. Sequencing was carried out using PBMCs or T cells enriched from blood (not recorded which). Every receptor here comes from a woman aged 45-59 years who had been exposed to COVID-19.

The J gene is TRBJ1-2, the V gene TRBV5-4; 8 bases line up with TRBD1. V was pared by 9 bases and J by 7 bases, with 26 bases of the junction left unmatched. Germline values: CDR1 SGHNT, CDR2 YYREEE (reference sequence). The CDR3 is 18 residues long. The CDR3 spells CAIHLFPGQDPSGGGYTF. The CDR3, as DNA: TGTGCCATCCATCTTTTTCCGGGACAGGATCCTTCGGGGGGTGGCTACACCTTC.

CDR3 residues: CASSLRTSGSSYNEQFF. CDR3 bases: TGCGCCAGCAGCCTCCGGACTAGCGGGAGCTCCTACAATGAGCAGTTCTTC. V gene TRBV5-1 combines with J gene TRBJ2-1; TRBD2 agrees at 13 bases. Germline assignment: CDR1 SGHRS and CDR2 YFSETQ. CDR3 length equals 17 residues. V lost 4 bases and J lost 0; bases outside the gene matches: 4.

This clone was counted once. The chain joins TRBV28 to TRBJ1-1; 8 bases line up with TRBD1. CDR1 is MDHEN and CDR2 is SYDVKM in the germline V gene. Trimming cost V 6 bases and J 11 bases; bases outside gene matches: 8. The CDR3 sequence is 12 residues long. The CDR3 loop reads CASSSMDRVAFF. The DNA for the CDR3 is TGTGCCAGCAGCTCAATGGACAGGGTCGCTTTCTTT.